These 15 T cell receptor beta chains share one sample of origin, sequenced in a study of T-cell memory formation after mild COVID-19. MiXCR, run by TCRdb on the 5' RACE reads, gives a single entry per CDR3 protein. The sample gives some 310,000 distinct CDR3 sequences, roughly 19% of which show up once; under 25% is in the top ten. Sequences were obtained from PBMCs or a T cell subset sorted from them (not recorded which). The receptors shown here come from a man between 18 and 29 years old who had mild COVID-19 (a few samples of this study predate the infection). Cell type and time point are not known.

The rearrangement joins TRBV6-5 to TRBJ2-2, with D uncertain. The germline V gene encodes CDR1 MNHEY and CDR2 SVGAGI. The V gene lost 3 bases and the J gene lost 0 bases, with 5 bases spanning the gap. The CDR3 consists of 14 residues. CDR3 bases: TGTGCCAGCAGTTATCTCTCGAACACCGGGGAGCTGTTTTTT. It encodes CASSYLSNTGELFF.

V and J are TRBV6-1 and TRBJ2-7, with TRBD2 as a possible D gene (7 bases). Germline lookup yields CDR1 MNHNS and CDR2 SASEGT. The CDR3 length is 13 residues. The germline V and J ends were trimmed by 8 bases and 3 bases, with 14 bases remaining between them. The CDR3 loop reads CASLRGGLYEQYF. In DNA form, the CDR3 reads TGTGCCAGCCTAAGGGGGGGGCTCTACGAGCAGTACTTC.

This clonotype has just a few counts. The chain employs TRBV7-9 and TRBJ1-5; no reliable D call. Germline V gene lookup returns CDR1 SEHNR and CDR2 FQNEAQ (reference sequence). V shed 2 bases and J shed 4 bases, with 6 bases lying between them. The CDR3 spans 13 residues. CDR3 loop: CASSLKGNQPQHF. Written as DNA, the CDR3 is TGTGCCAGCAGCTTAAAGGGTAATCAGCCCCAGCATTTT. Combining the CDR3 with reference TRBV7-9 and TRBJ1-5 gives the whole variable domain DTGVSQNPRHKITKRGQNVTFRCDPISEHNRLYWYRQTLGQGPEFLTYFQNEAQLEKSRLLSDRFSAERPKGSFSTLEIQRTEQGDSAMYLCASSLKGNQPQHFGDGTRLSIL.

The chain couples TRBV5-1 to TRBJ1-5, with no clear D. Germline V gene lookup returns CDR1 SGHRS and CDR2 YFSETQ. Trimming removed 4 bases from V and 3 bases from J, with 8 bases in between. The CDR3 is 13 residues long. This CDR3 is CASSQKFNQPQHF. CDR3 in DNA: TGCGCCAGCAGCCAGAAGTTCAATCAGCCCCAGCATTTT.

This clonotype was recorded at least ten times. The genes are TRBV20-1 and TRBJ1-5; 8 bases match TRBD1. V was clipped by 0 bases and J by 3 bases; unmatched bases: 4. This CDR3 contains 15 residues. Germline loops: CDR1 DFQATT, CDR2 SNEGSKA (reference sequence). As DNA, the CDR3 is TGCAGTGCTAGAGAAAGGGACAGGTTCAATCAGCCCCAGCATTTT. The encoded protein is CSARERDRFNQPQHF.

The CDR3 loop reads CASSQYRGQVQETQYF. Written as DNA, the CDR3 is TGTGCCAGCAGTCAATACAGGGGGCAAGTACAAGAGACCCAGTACTTC. The rearrangement joins TRBV28 to TRBJ2-5; 9 positions match TRBD1. This CDR3 is built from 16 residues. Germline values: CDR1 MDHEN, CDR2 SYDVKM. The trim removed 5 bases at V and 2 bases at J, leaving 9 bases unmatched.

The count of this clonotype is one. The V gene is TRBV21-1, the J gene TRBJ2-1; the table assigns TRBD1, which was not confirmed against the DNA. TRBV21-1 is a pseudogene locus. The CDR3 totals 13 residues. The CDR3 DNA is TGTGCCAGCAGTGTAAGGGGGTACAATGAGCAGTTCTTC. Its protein is CASSVRGYNEQFF.

This clonotype was detected a few times. V is TRBV7-2 and J is TRBJ1-5, with a tentative D call TRBD1 (5 bases). The V and J ends lost 1 base and 7 bases respectively, with 14 bases between them. This CDR3 spans 15 amino acids. CDR1 and CDR2 (germline): SGHTA, FQGNSA. The CDR3 DNA reads TGTGCCAGCAGCTTAGAAGGGGATGGATGGCAGCCCCAGCATTTT. This codes for CASSLEGDGWQPQHF.

In this sample, this clonotype turned up a few times. The chain joins TRBV9 to TRBJ2-3; a possible D gene is TRBD1 (6 bases). The CDR3 sequence is 13 residues long. Trimming shortened V by 2 bases and J by 6 bases, and 10 bases separated the two germline ends. Germline V lookup: CDR1 SGDLS, CDR2 YYNGEE. The CDR3 spells CASSVTGFDTQYF. The DNA of the CDR3 is TGTGCCAGCAGCGTTACAGGGTTCGATACGCAGTATTTT. Looking up the rest from reference TRBV9 and TRBJ2-3 gives the full variable domain: DSGVTQTPKHLITATGQRVTLRCSPRSGDLSVYWYQQSLDQGLQFLIQYYNGEERAKGNILERFSAQQFPDLHSELNLSSLELGDSALYFCASSVTGFDTQYFGPGTRLTVL.

This rearrangement joins TRBV5-1 to TRBJ2-5, with TRBD2 identical over 8 bases. Losses at the gene ends were 3 bases for V and 5 bases for J; bases not matched to a gene: 9. Germline CDR1 SGHRS, CDR2 YFSETQ. The CDR3 is 15 amino acids. CDR3 in DNA: TGCGCCAGCAGCTACCTTAGCGGGGTTGGGGAGACCCAGTACTTC. Translating it yields CASSYLSGVGETQYF.

The V gene is TRBV5-5, the J gene TRBJ1-5; D not resolved. Germline CDR1 and CDR2: SGHKS and YYEKEE (reference sequence). V lost 0 bases to trimming and J lost 7 bases, with 11 bases between them. CDR3 length: 14 amino acids. The CDR3 here is CASSLVGGGQPQHF. The CDR3 DNA sequence: TGTGCCAGCAGCTTGGTCGGCGGAGGACAGCCCCAGCATTTT.

This sequence joins TRBV7-8 and TRBJ2-3, with D possibly TRBD2 on 6 matching bases. Germline V gives CDR1 SGHVS, CDR2 FQNEAQ. The V end lost 5 bases, the J end lost 4 bases, and 16 bases lay between the germline ends. CDR3 length equals 15 residues. CDR3 sequence (DNA): TGTGCCAGCAGCCCGCGACTAGGCGGGCCAGATACGCAGTATTTT. It translates to CASSPRLGGPDTQYF.

This clonotype was counted a few times. This chain joins TRBV6-4 and TRBJ2-2, with D possibly being TRBD2 (5 bases). This CDR3 is 15 amino acids long. The germline V gene has CDR1 MRHNA and CDR2 SNTAGT. V dropped 0 bases and J dropped 6 bases, with 11 bases sitting between them. The CDR3 region has the DNA TGTGCCAGCAGTGACTCGAGTCTTAGCGCCGGGGAGCTGTTTTTT. Its protein product is CASSDSSLSAGELFF.

The chain uses TRBV5-5 and TRBJ1-2, with D unresolved. Per the germline V gene, CDR1 is SGHKS and CDR2 is YYEKEE (reference sequence). The germline V and J ends were trimmed by 0 bases and 2 bases, with 8 bases remaining between them. The length of the CDR3 is 14 residues. CDR3 nucleotides: TGTGCCAGCAGCTTGGTCCAGAAAAACTATGGCTACACCTTC. This translates into CASSLVQKNYGYTF.

This clonotype was counted a few times. V is TRBV20-1 and J is TRBJ1-4, with D unclear. The CDR3 totals 14 residues. The V gene's germline CDR1 is DFQATT and CDR2 SNEGSKA (reference sequence). Trimming pared 3 bases from V and 6 bases from J, leaving 14 bases between. In DNA form, the CDR3 reads TGCAGTGCTAGTAAAGGACTCCCAGATGAAAAACTGTTTTTT. This codes for CSASKGLPDEKLFF.